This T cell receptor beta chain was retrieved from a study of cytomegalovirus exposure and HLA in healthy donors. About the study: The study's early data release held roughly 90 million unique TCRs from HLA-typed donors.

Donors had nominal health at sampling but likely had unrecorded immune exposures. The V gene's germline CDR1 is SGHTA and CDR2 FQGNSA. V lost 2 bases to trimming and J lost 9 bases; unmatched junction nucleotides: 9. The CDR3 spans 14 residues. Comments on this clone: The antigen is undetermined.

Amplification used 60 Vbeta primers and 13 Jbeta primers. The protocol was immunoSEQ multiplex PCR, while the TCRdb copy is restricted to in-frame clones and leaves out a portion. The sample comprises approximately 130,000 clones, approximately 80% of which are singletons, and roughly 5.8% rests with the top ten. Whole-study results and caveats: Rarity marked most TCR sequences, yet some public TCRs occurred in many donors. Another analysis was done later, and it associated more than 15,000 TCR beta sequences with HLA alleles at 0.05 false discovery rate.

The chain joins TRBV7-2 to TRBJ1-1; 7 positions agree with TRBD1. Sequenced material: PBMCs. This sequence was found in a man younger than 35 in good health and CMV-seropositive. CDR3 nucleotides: TGTGCCAGCAGCTTACATCCGCGACAGGGACAAGCTTTCTTT. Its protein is CASSLHPRQGQAFF. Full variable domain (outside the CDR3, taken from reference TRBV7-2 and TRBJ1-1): GAGVSQSPSNKVTEKGKDVELRCDPISGHTALYWYRQSLGQGLEFLIYFQGNSAPDKSGLPSDRFSAERTGGSVSTLTIQRTQQEDSAVYLCASSLHPRQGQAFFGQGTRLTVV.